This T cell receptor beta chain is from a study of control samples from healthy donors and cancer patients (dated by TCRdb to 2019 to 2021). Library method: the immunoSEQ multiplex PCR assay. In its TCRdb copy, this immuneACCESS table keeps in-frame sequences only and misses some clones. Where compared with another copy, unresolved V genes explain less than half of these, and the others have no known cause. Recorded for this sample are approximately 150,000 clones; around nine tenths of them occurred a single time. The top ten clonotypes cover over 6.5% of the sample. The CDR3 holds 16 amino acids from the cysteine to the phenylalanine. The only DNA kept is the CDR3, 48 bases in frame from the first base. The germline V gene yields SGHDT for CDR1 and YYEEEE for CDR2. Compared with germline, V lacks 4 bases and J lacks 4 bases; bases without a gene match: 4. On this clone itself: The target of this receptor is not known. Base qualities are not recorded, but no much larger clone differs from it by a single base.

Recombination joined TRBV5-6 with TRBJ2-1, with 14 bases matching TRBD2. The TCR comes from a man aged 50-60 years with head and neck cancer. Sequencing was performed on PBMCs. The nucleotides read TGTGCCAGCAGCGTGACTAGCGGGAGGGGATACAATGAGCAGTTCTTC. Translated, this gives CASSVTSGRGYNEQFF.